A single sample is the source of the 8 T cell receptor beta chains below, sequenced in a study of PD-1 blockade in classical Hodgkin lymphoma. Each patient's relapse followed autologous stem cell transplantation, and brentuximab vedotin exposure varied. The data were produced by immunoSEQ multiplex PCR, yet TCRdb's version contains in-frame clones alone and is incomplete. The sample has 40,000 to 50,000 clones, about 86% seen once; the top ten hold 5.5%. Sample: peripheral blood mononuclear cells (PBMCs), taken before the second cycle of nivolumab. The receptors were sampled from a human donor with classical Hodgkin lymphoma.

CDR3 DNA: TGTGCCAGCAGCGTAGAATTGGGAGGTACGCAGTATTTT. It encodes CASSVELGGTQYF. V gene TRBV9 combines with J gene TRBJ2-3, with D possibly matching TRBD2 (6 bases). CDR3 length: 13 amino acids. The germline CDR1 and CDR2 sequences are SGDLS and YYNGEE. Trimming left V 0 bases short and J 8 bases short, with 10 bases between.

The rearrangement joins TRBV9 to TRBJ2-5, with D possibly being TRBD2 (7 bases). The CDR3 contains 15 residues. Germline V lookup: CDR1 SGDLS, CDR2 YYNGEE. Trimming removed 0 bases from V and 4 bases from J, with 13 bases in between. CDR3 amino acids: CASSVAGGPGETQYF. The CDR3 DNA follows: TGTGCCAGCAGCGTAGCGGGGGGCCCGGGAGAGACCCAGTACTTC.

This clone occurred once. CDR3 amino acids: CASSLASWSVGRETQYF. As DNA, the CDR3 is TGCGCCAGCAGCTTGGCCTCCTGGTCGGTAGGCCGGGAGACCCAGTACTTC. The chain employs TRBV5-1 and TRBJ2-5, with D unclear. There are 17 residues in the CDR3. CDR1 and CDR2 from the germline V gene are SGHRS and YFSETQ. V was trimmed by 0 bases and J by 5 bases, leaving 20 bases between them.

The V gene is TRBV6-4, the J gene TRBJ2-3; TRBD2 matches at 7 bases. With V trimmed by 4 bases and J by 1 base, 5 bases remained unmatched. Germline V gene data show CDR1 as MRHNA and CDR2 as SNTAGT. CDR3 length: 15 amino acids. The CDR3 bases are TGTGCCAGCAGTGTGGCGGGGGACGGCACAGATACGCAGTATTTT. Protein product: CASSVAGDGTDTQYF.

This clone was counted once. The V call is TRBV2, the J call TRBJ2-2; D might be TRBD1 (6 bases). The CDR3 is 15 amino acids. Germline V gene sequence: CDR1 SNHLY, CDR2 FYNNEI. The V and J ends lost 2 bases and 2 bases respectively, with 9 bases between them. The CDR3 DNA reads TGTGCCAGCAGTGAACAGGGGATAAACACCGGGGAGCTGTTTTTT. It specifies CASSEQGINTGELFF.

The V and J genes are TRBV18 and TRBJ1-1; weak D call: TRBD1 (5 bases). V shed 6 bases and J shed 3 bases, with 26 bases lying between them. CDR3 size: 18 residues. CDR1 is KGHSH, CDR2 LQKENI, per germline. CDR3 loop: CASSQTFGLSVGDTEAFF. The CDR3 nucleotides are TGTGCCAGCTCCCAAACGTTCGGACTTTCAGTAGGGGACACTGAAGCTTTCTTT. Full variable domain (rest looked up from reference TRBV18 and TRBJ1-1): NAGVMQNPRHLVRRRGQEARLRCSPMKGHSHVYWYRQLPEEGLKFMVYLQKENIIDESGMPKERFSAEFPKEGPSILRIQQVVRGDSAAYFCASSQTFGLSVGDTEAFFGQGTRLTVV.

The chain uses TRBV4-1 and TRBJ1-2; no clear D. CDR1 is MGHRA and CDR2 is YSYEKL in the germline V gene. With 0 bases removed from V and 7 bases from J, the gap between germline ends came to 27 bases. There are 19 residues in the CDR3. The CDR3 DNA sequence: TGCGCCAGCAGCCAAGAACGGCCTAAGCGCAAGGGTACAAGTCCTGGCTACACCTTC. This codes for CASSQERPKRKGTSPGYTF.

The table lists this clone with a count of one. The chain employs TRBV9 and TRBJ1-5; TRBD1 agrees at 9 bases. This CDR3 is 14 amino acids long. Per germline, CDR1 SGDLS and CDR2 YYNGEE. V gave up 3 bases and J gave up 6 bases; unmatched junction bases: 4. The CDR3 DNA reads TGTGCCAGCAGCGCGACAGGGGGTGGTCAGCCCCAGCATTTT. Amino acid sequence: CASSATGGGQPQHF.